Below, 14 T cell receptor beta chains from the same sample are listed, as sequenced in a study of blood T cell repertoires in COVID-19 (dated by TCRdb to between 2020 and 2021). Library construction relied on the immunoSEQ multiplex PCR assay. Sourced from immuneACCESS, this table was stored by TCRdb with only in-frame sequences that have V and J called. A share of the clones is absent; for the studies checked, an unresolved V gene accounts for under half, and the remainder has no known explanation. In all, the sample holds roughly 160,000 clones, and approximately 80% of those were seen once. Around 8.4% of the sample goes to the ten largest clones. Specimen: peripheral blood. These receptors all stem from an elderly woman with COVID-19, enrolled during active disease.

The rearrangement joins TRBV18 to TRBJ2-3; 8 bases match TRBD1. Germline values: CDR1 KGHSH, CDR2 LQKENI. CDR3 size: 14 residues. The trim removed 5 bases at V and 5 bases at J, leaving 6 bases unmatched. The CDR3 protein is CASSSRTGGDTQYF. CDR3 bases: TGTGCCAGCTCATCGCGCACAGGGGGAGATACGCAGTATTTT.

The CDR3 spells CASSVAHGGGDTQYF. In nucleotides, the CDR3 is TGTGCCAGCAGCGTAGCTCACGGGGGGGGAGATACGCAGTATTTT. V is TRBV9 and J is TRBJ2-3; TRBD2 agrees at 8 bases. V trimming: 0 bases; J trimming: 5 bases; junction bases outside the gene matches: 5. This CDR3 has 15 residues. Per germline, CDR1 SGDLS and CDR2 YYNGEE.

The CDR3 loop reads CASSYDPSRSGNTIYF. CDR3 nucleotide sequence: TGTGCCAGCAGTTACGATCCCTCCAGGTCCGGAAACACCATATATTTT. V and J are TRBV6-5 and TRBJ1-3; D call uncertain. Germline-derived CDR1 and CDR2 are MNHEY and SVGAGI. The CDR3 loop spans 16 amino acids. Trimming left V 2 bases short and J 4 bases short, with 15 bases between.

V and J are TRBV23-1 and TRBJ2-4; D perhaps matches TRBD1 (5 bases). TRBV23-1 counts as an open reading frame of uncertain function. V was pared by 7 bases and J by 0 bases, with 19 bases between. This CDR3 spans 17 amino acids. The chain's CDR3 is CASTKSVNRPAKNIQYF. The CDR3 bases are TGCGCCAGCACAAAAAGCGTCAACAGGCCAGCCAAAAACATTCAGTACTTC.

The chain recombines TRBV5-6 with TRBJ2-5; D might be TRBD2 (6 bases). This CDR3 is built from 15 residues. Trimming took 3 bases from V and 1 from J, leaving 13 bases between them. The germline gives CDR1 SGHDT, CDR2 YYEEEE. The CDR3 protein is CASSSRGRIQETQYF. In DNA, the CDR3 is TGTGCCAGCAGCTCTCGGGGGAGGATCCAAGAGACCCAGTACTTC.

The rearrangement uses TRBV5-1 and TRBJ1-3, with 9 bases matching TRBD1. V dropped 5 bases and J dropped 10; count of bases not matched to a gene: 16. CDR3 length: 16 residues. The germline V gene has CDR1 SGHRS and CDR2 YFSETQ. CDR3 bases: TGCGCCAGCAGTGAAACCGGGACAGGGTTATTTAATACCATATATTTT. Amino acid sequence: CASSETGTGLFNTIYF.

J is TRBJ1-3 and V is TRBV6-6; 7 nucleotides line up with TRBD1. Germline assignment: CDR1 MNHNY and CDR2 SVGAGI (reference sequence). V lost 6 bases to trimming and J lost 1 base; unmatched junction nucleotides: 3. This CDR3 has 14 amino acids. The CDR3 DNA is TGTGCCAGCAGGGGACAGACTTCTGGAAACACCATATATTTT. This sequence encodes CASRGQTSGNTIYF.

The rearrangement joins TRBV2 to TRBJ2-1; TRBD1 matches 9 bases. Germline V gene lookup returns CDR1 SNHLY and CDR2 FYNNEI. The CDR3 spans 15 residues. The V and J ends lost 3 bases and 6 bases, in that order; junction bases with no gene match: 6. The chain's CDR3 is CASSDRGQGPNEQFF. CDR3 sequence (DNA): TGTGCCAGCAGTGACAGGGGACAGGGACCCAATGAGCAGTTCTTC.

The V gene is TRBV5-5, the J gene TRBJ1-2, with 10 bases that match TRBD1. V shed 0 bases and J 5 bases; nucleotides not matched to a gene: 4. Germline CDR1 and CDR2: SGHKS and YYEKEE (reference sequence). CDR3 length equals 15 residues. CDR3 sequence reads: CASSLGAGQGYGYTF. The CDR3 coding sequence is TGTGCCAGCAGCTTGGGGGCGGGACAGGGGTATGGCTACACCTTC.

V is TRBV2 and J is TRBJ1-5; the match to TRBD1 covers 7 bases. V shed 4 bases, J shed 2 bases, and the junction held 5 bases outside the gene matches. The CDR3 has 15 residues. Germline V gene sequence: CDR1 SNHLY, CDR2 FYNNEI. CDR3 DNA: TGTGCCAGCAGTGTACAGGGGTTAGGCAATCAGCCCCAGCATTTT. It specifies CASSVQGLGNQPQHF.

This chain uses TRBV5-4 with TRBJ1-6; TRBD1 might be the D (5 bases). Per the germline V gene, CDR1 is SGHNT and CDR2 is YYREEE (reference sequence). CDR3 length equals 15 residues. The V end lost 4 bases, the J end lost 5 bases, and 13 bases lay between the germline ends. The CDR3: CASSVGGVNNSPLHF. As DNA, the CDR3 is TGTGCCAGCAGCGTCGGGGGGGTAAATAATTCACCCCTCCACTTT.

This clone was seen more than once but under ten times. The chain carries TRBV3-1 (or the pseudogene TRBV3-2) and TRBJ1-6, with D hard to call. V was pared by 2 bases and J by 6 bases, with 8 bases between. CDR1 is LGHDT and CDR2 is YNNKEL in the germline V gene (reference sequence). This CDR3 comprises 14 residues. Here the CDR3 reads CASSQLDFNSPLHF. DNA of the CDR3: TGTGCCAGCAGCCAACTGGACTTTAATTCACCCCTCCACTTT.

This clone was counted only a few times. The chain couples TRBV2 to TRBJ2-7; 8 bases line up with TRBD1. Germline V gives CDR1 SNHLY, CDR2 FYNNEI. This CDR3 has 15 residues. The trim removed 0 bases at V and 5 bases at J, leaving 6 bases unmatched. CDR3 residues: CASSEAPGQAHEQYF. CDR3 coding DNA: TGTGCCAGCAGTGAAGCCCCGGGACAGGCTCACGAGCAGTACTTC.

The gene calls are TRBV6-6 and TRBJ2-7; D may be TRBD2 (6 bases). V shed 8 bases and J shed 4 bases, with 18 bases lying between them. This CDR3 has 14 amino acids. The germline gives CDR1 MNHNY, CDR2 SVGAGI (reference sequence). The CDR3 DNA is TGTGCCAGCCGGCCGGGCGCCCGGGGGTACGAGCAGTACTTC. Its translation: CASRPGARGYEQYF.